This TCR beta chain is drawn from a study of blood T cell repertoires in COVID-19. Study summary: The origin of the acute and convalescent COVID-19 samples was the United States, Italy and Spain.

Method: immunoSEQ multiplex PCR; TCRdb's copy keeps in-frame clones and lacks some. There are under 250,000 clones in the sample; approximately 90% occur only once, and 0.82% lies in the top ten. Germline assignment: CDR1 LNHDA and CDR2 SQIVND (reference sequence). The ends lost 5 bases at V and 2 bases at J; junction bases unmatched: 8. The length of the CDR3 is 16 residues. This chain links TRBV19 with TRBJ1-5; TRBD1 matches 8 bases. Material for sequencing was peripheral blood. The sequence was collected from a man aged 55-75 years with COVID-19, enrolled during active disease. In DNA form, the CDR3 reads TGTGCCAGTAGTGTGGAGACAGGGGCGGGCAATCAGCCCCAGCATTTT. Protein sequence: CASSVETGAGNQPQHF.